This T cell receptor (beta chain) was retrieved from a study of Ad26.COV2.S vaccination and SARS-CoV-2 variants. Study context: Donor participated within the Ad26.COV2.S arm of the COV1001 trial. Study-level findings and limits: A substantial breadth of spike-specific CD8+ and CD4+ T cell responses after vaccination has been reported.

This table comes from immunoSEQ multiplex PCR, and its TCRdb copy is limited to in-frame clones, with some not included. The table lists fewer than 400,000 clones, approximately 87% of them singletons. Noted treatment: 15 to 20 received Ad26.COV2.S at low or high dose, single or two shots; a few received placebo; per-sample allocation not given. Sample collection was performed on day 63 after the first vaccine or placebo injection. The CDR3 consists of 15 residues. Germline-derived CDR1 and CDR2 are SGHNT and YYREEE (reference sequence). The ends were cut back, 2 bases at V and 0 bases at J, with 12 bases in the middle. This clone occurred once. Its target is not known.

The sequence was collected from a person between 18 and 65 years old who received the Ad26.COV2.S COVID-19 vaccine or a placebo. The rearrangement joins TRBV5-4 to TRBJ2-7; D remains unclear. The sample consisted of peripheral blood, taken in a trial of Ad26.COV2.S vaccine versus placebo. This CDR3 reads CASSFDQTLSYEQYF. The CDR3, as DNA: TGTGCCAGCAGCTTCGACCAGACCCTCTCCTACGAGCAGTACTTC.